This T cell receptor (beta chain) was captured in a study of blood T cell repertoires in COVID-19. Turning to the study itself: Specimens from acute and convalescent COVID-19 originated in the United States, Italy and Spain. PBMCs, B-cell-depleted T cells, or T cells were the source of the cDNA or gDNA that made up the material.

This clone was seen more than once but under ten times. The junction had 5 bases not matched to a gene; V was cut back by 3 bases and J by 1 base. Germline V gene lookup returns CDR1 MNHNS and CDR2 SASEGT. There are 15 residues in the CDR3. Per the original data handling: Researchers report that nucleated cell counts were estimated from reference gene primer amplification. The assay was immunoSEQ multiplex PCR, and TCRdb's table has in-frame clones only and misses some. From that table come the V and J calls and clone size; the DNA was used to work out D and trimming. The repertoire holds tens of thousands of clones, with roughly 80% as singletons.

The J gene is TRBJ2-7, the V gene TRBV6-1, with TRBD1 matching over 8 bases. The TCR comes from a woman aged 80 or over with active or convalescent COVID-19. Sequencing was performed on peripheral blood. The CDR3 spells CASSDWTGMSYEQYF. Written as DNA, the CDR3 is TGTGCCAGCAGTGATTGGACAGGGATGTCCTACGAGCAGTACTTC.